This T cell receptor beta chain was recorded in a study of technical replicates of blood from several donors. Libraries were prepared by immunoSEQ multiplex PCR; TCRdb keeps only in-frame clonotypes and omits some of them. The profile shows tens of thousands of clones, approximately 92% of them singletons. The CDR3 is 15 residues long. Germline CDR1 SGHTA, CDR2 FQGNSA. Trimming shortened V by 5 bases and J by 2 bases, and 13 bases separated the two germline ends. This TCR came from a human donor in good health. Sequenced sample: T cells isolated from PBMCs. The J gene is TRBJ1-5, the V gene TRBV7-2; D remains unclear. As DNA, the CDR3 is TGTGCCAGCAGCATATTGGAAGGAGGCAATCAGCCCCAGCATTTT. Translated: CASSILEGGNQPQHF.